This T cell receptor (beta chain) is drawn from a study of identical twins. Study-wide results and limits: Diverse VJ usage suggested most zero-insertion clonotypes were not invariant T cells. Findings came from cross-sectional statistics, without long-term follow-up of donors. Memory repertoires lacked the insertion deficit that abundant cord blood beta clonotypes showed.

Comments on this clonotype: Its antigen is as yet unknown.

cDNA carried unique molecular identifiers, and a universal primer site was added by template switching. TCRdb reanalysed the 5' RACE reads using MiXCR and keeps one entry per CDR3 protein. The sample consists of approximately 670,000 distinct CDR3 sequences, 5.5% to 6.5% of them appearing once. Germline lookup yields CDR1 SEHNR and CDR2 FQNEAQ (reference sequence). J gave up 8 bases and V 1 base, and 6 bases lay outside the gene matches. This CDR3 region has 15 residues. The source material was naive T cells sorted from blood. This receptor was taken from a man between 18 and 35 years old in good health. V and J are TRBV7-9 and TRBJ2-1; 9 bases fit TRBD2. This CDR3 is CASSLGPAGGDEQFF. The CDR3, as DNA: TGTGCCAGCAGCTTAGGGCCAGCGGGAGGCGATGAGCAGTTCTTC.